Below, 11 T cell receptor beta chains from the same sample are listed, as sequenced in a study of blood T cell repertoires in COVID-19 (dated by TCRdb to about 2020). Receptor libraries were prepared by the immunoSEQ multiplex PCR assay. Here the immuneACCESS table is served through TCRdb, limited to in-frame sequences with V and J called. Missing clones are a known gap in these copies; in checked studies unresolved V genes cover under half, and the rest lacks a known reason. This sample gives around 140,000 clones in total; about 88% of them show up just once. Approximately 2.4% of the sample lies in the top ten. The sample was PBMCs or T cells enriched from blood (not recorded which). These receptor sequences come from a man aged 35-49 years with acute COVID-19.

V is TRBV9 and J is TRBJ2-2; 9 bases map to TRBD2. V shed 0 bases, J shed 3 bases, and the junction held 3 bases outside the gene matches. CDR1 and CDR2 (germline): SGDLS, YYNGEE. This CDR3 contains 16 residues. CDR3 bases: TGTGCCAGCAGCGTAGCTAGCGGGACCTACACCGGGGAGCTGTTTTTT. This gives the protein CASSVASGTYTGELFF.

The CDR3 DNA sequence: TGCGCCAGCAGTGAGGTCGCGACAGGGGTTTACGAGCAGTACTTC. This gives the protein CASSEVATGVYEQYF. This chain links TRBV10-1 with TRBJ2-7; TRBD1 agrees at 8 bases. V was pared by 2 bases and J by 4 bases, with 7 bases of the junction left unmatched. The germline gives CDR1 WNHNN, CDR2 SYGVQD (reference sequence). The CDR3 contains 15 residues.

V is TRBV20-1 and J is TRBJ2-4, with 8 bases identical to TRBD1. Germline V gene sequence: CDR1 DFQATT, CDR2 SNEGSKA (reference sequence). The J segment lost 6 bases and the V segment lost 5 bases, leaving 9 bases of the junction unmatched. This CDR3 is 14 amino acids long. The CDR3 loop reads CSACDDRGLNIQYF. CDR3 DNA: TGCAGTGCTTGTGATGACAGGGGATTAAACATTCAGTACTTC.

The chain employs TRBV5-1 and TRBJ2-4, with a weak D call TRBD1 (5 bases). V lost 4 bases to trimming and J lost 1 base, with 9 bases between them. Looked up from germline, CDR1 is SGHRS and CDR2 is YFSETQ. This CDR3 contains 14 residues. In nucleotides, the CDR3 is TGCGCCAGCAGCCCGGACATTGCCAAAAACATTCAGTACTTC. Its protein product is CASSPDIAKNIQYF.

V and J are TRBV7-9 and TRBJ1-2; D is possibly TRBD1 (6 bases). The CDR3 extends over 15 amino acids. From germline, CDR1 is SEHNR and CDR2 FQNEAQ (reference sequence). Trimming pared 4 bases from V and 8 bases from J, leaving 20 bases between. CDR3 sequence reads: CASSWLDRVFEGYTF. The CDR3 DNA reads as TGTGCCAGCAGCTGGTTGGACAGAGTCTTCGAAGGCTACACCTTC.

V usage is TRBV21-1 and J usage is TRBJ2-3; the table's D call of TRBD2 was not tested on the DNA. TRBV21-1 is a known pseudogene. CDR3 size: 17 residues. CDR3 protein: CASSKSLAGPSTDTQYF. In DNA, the CDR3 is TGTGCCAGCAGCAAATCTTTAGCGGGGCCTAGCACAGATACGCAGTATTTT.

The chain has TRBV2 and TRBJ1-2; the match to TRBD1 covers 9 bases. V lost 5 bases, J lost 6 bases, and 7 bases stayed unmatched. CDR1 and CDR2 from the germline V gene are SNHLY and FYNNEI. The CDR3 has 14 residues. Written as DNA, the CDR3 is TGTGCCAGCAGTATTGGGGACAGGGCGAATGGCTACACCTTC. This gives the protein CASSIGDRANGYTF.

The genes are TRBV28 and TRBJ1-2; the D gene is possibly TRBD1 (6 bases). V was shortened by 8 bases and J by 3 bases, with 10 bases between the two germline ends. Germline loops: CDR1 MDHEN, CDR2 SYDVKM. CDR3 length equals 12 residues. The DNA for the CDR3 is TGTGCCAGCGCAGGGGAGCACTATGGCTACACCTTC. This sequence encodes CASAGEHYGYTF.

CDR3 sequence: CSASRDTEAFF. The CDR3 region has the DNA TGCAGTGCTAGCCGTGACACTGAAGCTTTCTTT. The chain carries TRBV20-1 and TRBJ1-1; D unclear. Trimming left V 3 bases short and J 3 bases short, with 5 bases between. The CDR3 sequence is 11 residues long. CDR1 is DFQATT and CDR2 is SNEGSKA in the germline V gene (reference sequence).

The chain carries TRBV19 and TRBJ1-2; tentatively, D is TRBD1 (6 bases). Trimming cost V 10 bases and J 4 bases, with 19 bases left between them. The germline V gene encodes CDR1 LNHDA and CDR2 SQIVND (reference sequence). This CDR3 is 14 amino acids long. In DNA, the CDR3 is TGTGCCACAAACCCCCGGGACACGCTCTATGGCTACACCTTC. This codes for CATNPRDTLYGYTF.

The chain is built from TRBV18 and TRBJ1-2; D is uncertain. Trimming took off 3 bases at V and 5 bases at J, with 10 bases between the two ends. This CDR3 is 13 amino acids long. The germline gives CDR1 KGHSH, CDR2 LQKENI. The CDR3 is CASSPAAEYGYTF. Here the CDR3 DNA reads TGTGCCAGCTCACCGGCGGCGGAATATGGCTACACCTTC.